Listed here are 9 T cell receptor beta chains from one sample, sequenced in a study of blood T cell repertoires in COVID-19. The repertoire was sequenced with immunoSEQ multiplex PCR; TCRdb's copy has only in-frame clones and lacks some. The sample contains roughly 100,000 clones, 65% to 90% of which appear only once. Sequencing was performed on peripheral blood. Every receptor here comes from a man in his forties or fifties with acute or convalescent COVID-19.

The J gene is TRBJ2-1, the V gene TRBV27; the match to TRBD1 covers 7 bases. Trimming cost V 1 base and J 15 bases; bases outside gene matches: 24. The length of the CDR3 is 18 residues. Germline V CDR1 and CDR2: MNHEY, SMNVEV (reference sequence). CDR3 nucleotides: TGTGCCAGCAGTTTATACCCCCCGGGACAGAAAGGGCCGGGTAATAGGTTCTTC. Residues: CASSLYPPGQKGPGNRFF.

The chain carries TRBV18 and TRBJ2-1; 7 bases are shared with TRBD1. The CDR3 extends over 15 amino acids. J lost 2 bases, V lost 4 bases, and 5 bases had no gene match. Germline loops: CDR1 KGHSH, CDR2 LQKENI. The CDR3 DNA follows: TGTGCCAGCTCACGCACAGGGGATCCCTACAATGAGCAGTTCTTC. Protein product: CASSRTGDPYNEQFF.

Details on this clone: Relative to the germline gene, one junction end is altered; a read error may explain this. The CDR3 sequence: CASSLASGPLHF. CDR3 coding DNA: TGCGCCAGCAGCTTGGCCTCAGGGCCCCTGCATTTT. The chain carries TRBV5-1 and TRBJ1-5; maybe TRBD1 (5 bases). This CDR3 is built from 12 residues. Germline V gene data show CDR1 as SGHRS and CDR2 as YFSETQ.

The rearrangement uses TRBV15 and TRBJ1-4; TRBD1 agrees at 9 bases. The CDR3 length is 16 residues. The V segment lost 1 base and the J segment 6 bases; nucleotides outside the gene matches: 6. Germline V gene data show CDR1 as LNHNV and CDR2 as YYDKDF (reference sequence). The CDR3 loop is CATSRVNRGRHEKLFF. The CDR3 DNA reads TGTGCCACCAGCAGAGTCAACAGGGGGCGGCATGAAAAACTGTTTTTT.

The chain uses TRBV6-5 and TRBJ2-1, with 8 bases lining up with TRBD2. This CDR3 has 14 amino acids. CDR1 and CDR2 from the germline V gene are MNHEY and SVGAGI. V was clipped by 5 bases and J by 4 bases; unmatched bases: 4. The CDR3 here is CASSKLAEYNEQFF. The DNA for the CDR3 is TGTGCCAGCAGTAAACTAGCGGAATACAATGAGCAGTTCTTC.

The V gene is TRBV5-1, the J gene TRBJ1-1; D remains ambiguous. The V end lost 4 bases, the J end lost 10 bases, and 17 bases lay between the germline ends. The CDR3 loop spans 13 amino acids. Looked up from germline, CDR1 is SGHRS and CDR2 is YFSETQ. CDR3 residues: CASSGTETSLAFF. The CDR3 DNA is TGCGCCAGCAGCGGTACAGAAACGAGTTTAGCTTTCTTT.

The chain joins TRBV24-1 to TRBJ2-3; 9 bases agree with TRBD1. The germline CDR1 and CDR2 sequences are KGHDR and SFDVKD. This CDR3 has 16 amino acids. Trimming at V came to 1 base and at J to 4 bases, leaving 5 bases not matched to a gene. This CDR3 is CATSDFDRGGSDTQYF. CDR3 nucleotides: TGTGCCACCAGTGATTTCGACAGGGGGGGTTCAGATACGCAGTATTTT.

This chain uses TRBV6-5 with TRBJ2-4; D uncertain. Germline V gene data show CDR1 as MNHEY and CDR2 as SVGAGI. The CDR3 length is 14 residues. The V end lost 4 bases, the J end lost 0 bases, and 7 bases lay between the germline ends. The CDR3 nucleotides read TGTGCCAGCAGTTCTAACTTAGCCAAAAACATTCAGTACTTC. This translates into CASSSNLAKNIQYF.

This rearrangement joins TRBV27 to TRBJ2-7, with TRBD1 as a possible D gene (5 bases). The V and J ends lost 1 base and 5 bases respectively, with 15 bases between them. This CDR3 region has 15 residues. CDR1 and CDR2 (germline): MNHEY, SMNVEV (reference sequence). The CDR3: CASSLFGHQPDEQYF. DNA of the CDR3: TGTGCCAGCAGTTTATTTGGACATCAGCCTGACGAGCAGTACTTC.